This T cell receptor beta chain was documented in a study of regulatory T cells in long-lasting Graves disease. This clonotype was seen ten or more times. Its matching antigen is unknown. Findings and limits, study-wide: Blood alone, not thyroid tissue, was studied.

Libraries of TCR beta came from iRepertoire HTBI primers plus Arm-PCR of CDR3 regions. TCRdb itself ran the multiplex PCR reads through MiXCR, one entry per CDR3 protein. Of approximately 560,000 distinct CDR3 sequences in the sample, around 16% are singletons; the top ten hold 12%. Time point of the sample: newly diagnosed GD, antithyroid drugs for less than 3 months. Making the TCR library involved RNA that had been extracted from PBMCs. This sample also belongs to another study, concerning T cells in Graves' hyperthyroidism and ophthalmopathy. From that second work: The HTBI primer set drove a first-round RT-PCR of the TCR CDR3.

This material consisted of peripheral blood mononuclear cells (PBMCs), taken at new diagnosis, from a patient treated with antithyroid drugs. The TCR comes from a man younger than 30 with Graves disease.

CDR3 nucleotides: TGCGCCAGCAGCTTAAGTCCCAAGGGGGGGTTTCCTGGCGAGCAGTACTTC. Encoded protein: CASSLSPKGGFPGEQYF. The rearrangement links TRBV5-1 to TRBJ2-7, with D possibly being TRBD2 (7 bases). The V gene lost 2 bases and the J gene lost 6 bases, with 24 bases spanning the gap. Germline CDR1 is SGHRS and CDR2 is YFSETQ. This CDR3 contains 17 residues.